The subject of this entry is one T cell receptor (beta chain). The data stem from a study of blood T cell repertoires in COVID-19. Study-level information: Acute-phase and convalescent COVID-19 samples originated in the United States, Italy and Spain. T cells, B-cell-depleted T cells, or PBMCs provided the cDNA or gDNA that served as material.

The CDR3 sequence is 17 residues long. CDR1 LGHNA and CDR2 YSLEER come from the germline V gene. V was pared by 0 bases and J by 7 bases, with 7 bases of the junction left unmatched. The authors' processing: Cell counts per sample came from amplifying reference gene primers. Sequenced by immunoSEQ multiplex PCR; TCRdb stores in-frame clones only, minus some. V and J calls and clone size are those listed in that table; D and trimming were worked out from the DNA. The repertoire holds fewer than 110,000 clones, with about nine tenths as singletons. The chain uses TRBV4-3 and TRBJ1-4, with 11 bases fitting TRBD1. The sequenced material came from peripheral blood. This receptor was obtained from a man between 45 and 60 years old with acute or convalescent COVID-19. The CDR3 is CASSQDFGGTGGEKLFF. CDR3 coding DNA: TGCGCCAGCAGCCAAGATTTTGGCGGGACAGGGGGTGAAAAACTGTTTTTT.